This section outlines one TCR beta chain sequence together with its context. The antigen it recognizes is unknown. No clone much larger than this one lies a single base away; base qualities are absent. The patients picked for sequencing were ones in whom flow cytometry had shown an expansion of CD8+CD57+ cells. Every patient had severe acquired aplastic anemia, diagnosed using the International Study of Aplastic Anemia and Agranulocytosis and Camitta criteria. At the time blood was sampled, none of the patients had received any therapy. The study deep-sequenced TCR repertoires of sorted CD4+ and CD8+ blood T cells from severe aplastic anemia patients and healthy subjects. Patients were enrolled under clinicaltrials.gov protocols 00001620, 01623167, 00001397, 00071045, 00081523 and 00961064 in the USA. Ficoll-Paque density gradient centrifugation was used to isolate peripheral blood mononuclear cells. Before DNA extraction, CD4+ and CD8+ T cells were sorted by FACS or by magnetic beads.

Genomic DNA was used as template for profiling of TCR beta VDJ combinations and CDR3 sequences. TCR repertoire sequencing was run on an Illumina HiSeq 2000. The paper's processing steps were these. Repertoires were assessed using TRBV/TRBJ rearrangement plots, CDR3 size and DJ length profiles, and Simpson's diversity index. Whichever DNA sequence was most abundant in the deep sequencing data was defined as the immunodominant clone. CDR3 amino acid sequences were screened for sharing across subjects and were compared with published repertoires and the VDJdb database. TCRdb reanalyzed the raw reads on its own, using fastp at Q25 for trimming and MiXCR for clone calling, and kept in-frame beta chains. Entries are consolidated by CDR3 protein sequence, retaining the most common genes and DNA. TCRdb assigned the V and J calls; the authors' analysis was not used. This sample lists 260,000 or so distinct CDR3 sequences; around half were detected once. The leading ten clones occupy 7.8% of the sample.

From its cysteine to its phenylalanine, the CDR3 spans 13 amino acids. Left in the record is the CDR3 DNA by itself, 39 bases read in frame from the first base. V trim: 6 bases; J trim: 8 bases; unmatched bases: 4. The germline V gene provides CDR1 MGHDK and CDR2 SYGVNS. This record belongs to a study of CD8+CD57+ T cells in acquired aplastic anemia (dated by TCRdb to between 2018 and 2020). The study in broad terms: On average, sorted CD4+ and CD8+ cells yielded approximately 3 ug of extracted DNA, with a range of roughly 0.17 to 30 ug. A CD8+CD57+ expansion meant a frequency higher than the mean frequency seen in healthy subjects. General findings and caveats noted by the study authors: Patients and healthy controls showed no significant difference in CD8+ Simpson's diversity (P=0.060). Roughly 29 CD8+ CDR3 sequences were shared between patients and controls but appeared highly expressed in patients and within their immunodominant clones.

The TCR comes from a human donor with aplastic anemia. Sequenced sample: sorted CD4+, CD8+, or CD8+CD57+ T cells (not recorded which) from PBMCs. Rearrangement joined TRBV25-1 to TRBJ1-6; 7 central bases correspond to TRBD1. The DNA reads as follows: TGTGCCAGCAGGTGGACAGGCTATTCACCCCTCCACTTT. Translated, this gives CASRWTGYSPLHF.